One and the same sample provided the 2 T cell receptor beta chains below, sequenced in a study of blood T cell repertoires in COVID-19. Here immunoSEQ multiplex PCR was the method, and the copy in TCRdb shows in-frame clones only, minus some. This sample has roughly 230,000 clones; approximately 80% occur once, and the top ten carry roughly a tenth. The specimen sequenced was peripheral blood. The receptors were sampled from an elderly woman with COVID-19, enrolled during active disease.

The gene calls are TRBV28 and TRBJ1-6, with 9 nucleotides matching TRBD1. The CDR3 contains 17 residues. With 7 bases clipped from V and 9 bases from J, the junction kept 16 bases outside the gene matches. Looked up from germline, CDR1 is MDHEN and CDR2 is SYDVKM. CDR3 DNA sequence: TGTGCCAGCAAAACAGGGGGCGCCGCCCATATCGGTTCACCCCTCCACTTT. Protein: CASKTGGAAHIGSPLHF.

This clone was observed a handful of times. This chain uses TRBV20-1 with TRBJ2-7; D remains unclear. The CDR3 extends over 11 amino acids. CDR1 DFQATT and CDR2 SNEGSKA come from the germline V gene (reference sequence). V gave up 4 bases and J gave up 4 bases, with 8 bases separating them. The CDR3 sequence: CSATTHYEQYF. CDR3 coding DNA: TGCAGTGCTACTACCCATTACGAGCAGTACTTC.